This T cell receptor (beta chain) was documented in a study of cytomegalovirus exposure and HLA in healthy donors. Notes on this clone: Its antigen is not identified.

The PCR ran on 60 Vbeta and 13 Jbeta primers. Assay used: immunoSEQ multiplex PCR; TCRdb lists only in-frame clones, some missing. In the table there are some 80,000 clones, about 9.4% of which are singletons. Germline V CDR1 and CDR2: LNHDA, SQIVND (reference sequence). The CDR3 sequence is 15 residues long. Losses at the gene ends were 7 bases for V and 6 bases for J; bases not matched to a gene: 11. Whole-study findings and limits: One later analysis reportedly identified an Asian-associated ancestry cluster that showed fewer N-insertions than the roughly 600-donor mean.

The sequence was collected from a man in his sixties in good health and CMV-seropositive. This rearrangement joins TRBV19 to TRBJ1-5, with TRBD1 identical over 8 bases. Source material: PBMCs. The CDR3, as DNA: TGTGCCAGTACGGTCCAGGGGGCGCTGGGTCAGCCCCAGCATTTT. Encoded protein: CASTVQGALGQPQHF. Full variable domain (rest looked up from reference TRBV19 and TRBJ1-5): DGGITQSPKYLFRKEGQNVTLSCEQNLNHDAMYWYRQDPGQGLRLIYYSQIVNDFQKGDIAEGYSVSREKKESFPLTVTSAQKNPTAFYLCASTVQGALGQPQHFGDGTRLSIL.